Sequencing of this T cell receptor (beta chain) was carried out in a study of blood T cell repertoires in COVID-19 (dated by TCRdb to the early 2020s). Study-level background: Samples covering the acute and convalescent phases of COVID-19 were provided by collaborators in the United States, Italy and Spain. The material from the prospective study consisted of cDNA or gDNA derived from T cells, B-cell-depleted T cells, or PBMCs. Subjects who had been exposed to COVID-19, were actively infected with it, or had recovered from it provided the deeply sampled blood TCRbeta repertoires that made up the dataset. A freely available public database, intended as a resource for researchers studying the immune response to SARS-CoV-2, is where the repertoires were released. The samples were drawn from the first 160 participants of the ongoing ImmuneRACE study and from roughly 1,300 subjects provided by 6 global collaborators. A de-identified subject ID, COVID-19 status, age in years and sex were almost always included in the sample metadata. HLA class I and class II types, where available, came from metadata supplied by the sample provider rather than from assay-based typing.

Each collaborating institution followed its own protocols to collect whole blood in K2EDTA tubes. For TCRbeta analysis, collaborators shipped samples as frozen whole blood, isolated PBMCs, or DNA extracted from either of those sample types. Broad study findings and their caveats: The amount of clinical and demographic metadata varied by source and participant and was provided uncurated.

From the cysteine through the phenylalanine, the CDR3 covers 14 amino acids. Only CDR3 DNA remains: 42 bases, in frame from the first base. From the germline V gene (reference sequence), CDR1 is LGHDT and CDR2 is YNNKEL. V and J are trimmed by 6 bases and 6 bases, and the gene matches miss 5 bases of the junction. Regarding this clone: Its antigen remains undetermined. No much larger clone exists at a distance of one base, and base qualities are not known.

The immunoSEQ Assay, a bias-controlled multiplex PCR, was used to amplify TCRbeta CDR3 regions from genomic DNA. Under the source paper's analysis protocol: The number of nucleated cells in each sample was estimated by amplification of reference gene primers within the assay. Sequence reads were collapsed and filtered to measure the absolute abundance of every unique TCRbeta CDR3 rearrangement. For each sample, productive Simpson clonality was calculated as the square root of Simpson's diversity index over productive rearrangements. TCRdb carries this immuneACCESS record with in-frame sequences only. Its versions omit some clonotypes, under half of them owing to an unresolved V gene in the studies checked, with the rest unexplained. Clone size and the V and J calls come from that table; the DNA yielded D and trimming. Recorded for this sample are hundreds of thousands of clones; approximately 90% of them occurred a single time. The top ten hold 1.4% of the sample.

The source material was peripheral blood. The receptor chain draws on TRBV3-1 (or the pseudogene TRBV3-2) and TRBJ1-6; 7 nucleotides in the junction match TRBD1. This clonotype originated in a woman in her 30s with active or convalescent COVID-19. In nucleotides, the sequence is TGTGCCAGCAGGCTGGGACAGTCTAATTCACCCCTCCACTTT. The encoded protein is CASRLGQSNSPLHF.